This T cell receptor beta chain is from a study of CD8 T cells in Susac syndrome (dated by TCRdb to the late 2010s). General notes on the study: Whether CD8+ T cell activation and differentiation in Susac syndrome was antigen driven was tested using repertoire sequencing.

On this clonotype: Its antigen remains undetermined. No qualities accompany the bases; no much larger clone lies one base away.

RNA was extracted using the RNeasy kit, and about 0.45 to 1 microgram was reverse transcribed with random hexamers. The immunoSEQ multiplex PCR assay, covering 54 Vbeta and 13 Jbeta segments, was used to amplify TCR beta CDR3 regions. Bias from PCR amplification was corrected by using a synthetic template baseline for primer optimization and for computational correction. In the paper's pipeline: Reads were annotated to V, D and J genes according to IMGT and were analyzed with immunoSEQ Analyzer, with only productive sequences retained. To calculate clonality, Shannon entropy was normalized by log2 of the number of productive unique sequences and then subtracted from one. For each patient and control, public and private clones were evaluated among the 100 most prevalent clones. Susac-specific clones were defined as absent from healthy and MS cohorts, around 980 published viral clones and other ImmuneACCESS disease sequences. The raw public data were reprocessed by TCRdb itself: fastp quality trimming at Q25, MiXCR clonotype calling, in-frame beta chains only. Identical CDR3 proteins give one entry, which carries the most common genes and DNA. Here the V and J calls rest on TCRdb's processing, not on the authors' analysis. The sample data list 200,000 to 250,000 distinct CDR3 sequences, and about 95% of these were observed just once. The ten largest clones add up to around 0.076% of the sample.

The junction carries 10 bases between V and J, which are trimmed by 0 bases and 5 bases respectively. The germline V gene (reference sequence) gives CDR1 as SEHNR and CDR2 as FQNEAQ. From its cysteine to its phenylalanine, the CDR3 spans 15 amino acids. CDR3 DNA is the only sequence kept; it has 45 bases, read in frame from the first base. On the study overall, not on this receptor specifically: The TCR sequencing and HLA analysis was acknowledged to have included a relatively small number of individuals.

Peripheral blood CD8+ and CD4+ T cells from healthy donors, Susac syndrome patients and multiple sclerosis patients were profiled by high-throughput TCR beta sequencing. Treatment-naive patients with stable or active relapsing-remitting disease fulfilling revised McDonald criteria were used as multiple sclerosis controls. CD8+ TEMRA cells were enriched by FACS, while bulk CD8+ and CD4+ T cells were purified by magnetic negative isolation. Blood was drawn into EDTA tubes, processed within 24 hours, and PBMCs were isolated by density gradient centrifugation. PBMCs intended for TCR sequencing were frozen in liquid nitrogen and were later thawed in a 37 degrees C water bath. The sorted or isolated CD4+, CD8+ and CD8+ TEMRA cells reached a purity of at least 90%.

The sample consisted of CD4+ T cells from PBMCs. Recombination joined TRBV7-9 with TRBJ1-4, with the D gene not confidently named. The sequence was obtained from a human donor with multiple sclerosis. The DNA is TGTGCCAGCAGCTTAGCTGGTACCCGCAATGAAAAACTGTTTTTT. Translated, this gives CASSLAGTRNEKLFF.